This T cell receptor beta chain is from a study of blood T cells in healthy people across ages (dated by TCRdb to between 2014 and 2016). Study-wide context: Template switching captured roughly one uniquely barcoded TCR beta cDNA molecule per two T cells in model experiments. Using deep sequencing normalized with unique cDNA molecular identifiers, the study measured how TCR beta repertoire diversity changes with age. Four age groups were formed from the donors: young (average about 15 years), middle-aged (approximately 40), aged (over 55) and long-lived (roughly 88). Donors of different ages were randomly distributed across sequencing lanes to avoid experimental bias. Using the same blood draw, the study looked at two additional independent replicas of 1 million unique cDNA reads for two donors, one aged 18 to 29 and the other aged 80 or older.

This clonotype has at least ten counts. Its antigen is still unknown. No much larger clone is present one base from it, and per-base qualities are unavailable. What the study reported, not specific to this receptor: Observed TCR beta diversity correlated strongly with the percentage of naive T cells measured by flow cytometry. Estimates of total diversity based on one million sequenced T cells were regarded as lower bounds and as underestimates. The long-lived group showed more naive CD4+ T cells, fewer expanded clones and increased TCR diversity than the aged group, suggesting age selection. Because the CMV infection status of the donors was unknown, age-related changes in expanded clonotypes may potentially have been confounded. As age increased, observed TCR beta diversity per million T cells dropped in a roughly linear way, and a significant reduction was already evident by age 40. Since profiling was done on bulk unsorted PBMCs, naive and antigen-experienced compartments could not be conclusively compared.

The donors were roughly 39 Caucasian individuals from Russia, aged roughly 6 to 100 years, who were systemically healthy. Roughly 10 milliliters of peripheral blood were drawn from each donor into EDTA-treated Vacutainer tubes. PBMCs were isolated by Ficoll-Paque density-gradient centrifugation, with at least 6.5 million obtained per sample. Trizol reagent was used to extract total RNA from PBMCs, with at least 5.5 micrograms per sample. For every donor, flow cytometry on a PBMC aliquot measured the percentage of naive CD45RAhigh/CD27high T cells. The CDR3, cysteine through phenylalanine, is 13 amino acids long. The retained sequence is limited to the CDR3, 39 bases, with the frame set at the first base. CDR1 SQVTM and CDR2 ANQGSEA are derived from the germline V gene. The germline V end is reduced by 7 bases and the J end by 7 bases; junction bases left unmatched: 8. Library preparation used 5' RACE. TCRdb shows the sequencer as Illumina HiSeq 2500. The second PCR ran for roughly 7 to 11 cycles and used a J-beta primer mix along with a sample-barcoded 5' primer. Each TCR beta cDNA molecule received a unique molecular identifier from a template-switch 5' adaptor carrying 12 random nucleotides. At least 3 million CDR3-containing paired-end reads were obtained from each sample. The Mint cDNA synthesis kit, primed by a TRBC-specific oligonucleotide, was used to synthesize first-strand cDNA from all RNA. Following uracil-DNA glycosylase treatment, a first 18-cycle PCR with universal primers M1SS and BC2_uni_R was performed on all cDNA. As for the authors' bioinformatics: For normalization, 1 million high-quality reads were randomly selected from each sample, with every read carrying a distinct molecular identifier. Instead of being binned into consensus sequences, reads with shared molecular identifiers were discarded. MiTCR, run with a Q25 quality threshold and the strictest error-elimination algorithm, handled CDR3 identification, clonotype clustering and error correction. A nonparametric unseen species model with Euler transformation was used to estimate a lower bound on total TCR beta diversity. The public sequencing data were trimmed at Q25 with fastp and processed into clonotypes with MiXCR by TCRdb, which kept only in-frame beta chains. A single entry per CDR3 protein holds the most common genes and DNA from its merged rows. The V and J calls were determined by TCRdb, not by the authors. This sample holds some 1.7 million distinct CDR3 sequences; 28% were observed only once. The top ten hold 7.7% of the sample.

Source material: blood. The chain links TRBV29-1 with TRBJ2-3; 10 central bases correspond to TRBD2. The receptor was derived from a young woman in good health. The sequence in DNA is TGCAGCGCCGATCCTAGCGGGAGTCATACGCAGTATTTT. It translates to CSADPSGSHTQYF.